Each of the 5 T cell receptor beta chains below was sequenced from the same sample in a study of vaccination effects on CD4 cells after COVID-19. This table comes from immunoSEQ multiplex PCR, and its TCRdb copy is limited to in-frame clones, with some not included. The data contain 55,000 to 80,000 clones, around 80% of them seen just once; the ten biggest clones take up more than 9%. Their antigens are not known. The ViraFEST assay expanded antigen-specific CD4+ T cells with viral peptide pools before sequencing. Scientists isolated CD4+ T cells after a roughly ten-day culture period ended. People in the vaccine group had not been infected with SARS-CoV-2 before, and their nucleocapsid antibodies were negative. Material: CD4+ T cells from PBMCs cultured with SARS-CoV-2 spike peptides, obtained before COVID-19 vaccination. The receptor source for this set is a human donor who received a COVID-19 vaccine.

V gene TRBV12-3 or TRBV12-4 combines with J gene TRBJ1-1; weak D call: TRBD1 (5 bases). The ends were cut back, 6 bases at V and 4 bases at J, with 12 bases in the middle. The CDR3 is 13 amino acids. DNA for the CDR3: TGTGCCAGCAGGCAGGGACTGGGCACTGAAGCTTTCTTT. Protein: CASRQGLGTEAFF.

This chain links TRBV3-1 (or the pseudogene TRBV3-2) with TRBJ1-5; the D is unclear. There are 15 residues in the CDR3. Germline loops: CDR1 LGHDT, CDR2 YNNKEL (reference sequence). Trimming left V 0 bases short and J 4 bases short, with 10 bases between. For the CDR3, the DNA is TGTGCCAGCAGCCAAGATCTTGGGGTTAATCAGCCCCAGCATTTT. Amino acids: CASSQDLGVNQPQHF.

The chain links TRBV7-2 to TRBJ1-2; D is uncertain. Trimming cost V 5 bases and J 0 bases, with 10 bases left between them. Germline V lookup: CDR1 SGHTA, CDR2 FQGNSA. This CDR3 contains 14 residues. The CDR3 bases are TGTGCCAGCAGCGACGGGCTAGCTAACTATGGCTACACCTTC. It is translated as CASSDGLANYGYTF.

The gene calls are TRBV28 and TRBJ1-2, with D maybe TRBD1 (5 bases). The CDR3 totals 14 residues. Germline CDR1 and CDR2: MDHEN and SYDVKM. Trimming cost V 3 bases and J 2 bases, with 10 bases left between them. This CDR3 reads CASSFTGPNYGYTF. DNA for the CDR3: TGTGCCAGCAGTTTTACAGGACCAAACTATGGCTACACCTTC.

The J gene is TRBJ1-3, the V gene TRBV4-3; D perhaps matches TRBD1 (5 bases). Trimming stripped 5 bases from V and 2 bases from J, with 13 bases between. The germline V gene has CDR1 LGHNA and CDR2 YSLEER. This CDR3 is built from 15 residues. CDR3 loop: CASSSRDSPGNTIYF. CDR3 sequence (DNA): TGCGCCAGCAGCTCGCGAGACAGTCCTGGAAACACCATATATTTT.